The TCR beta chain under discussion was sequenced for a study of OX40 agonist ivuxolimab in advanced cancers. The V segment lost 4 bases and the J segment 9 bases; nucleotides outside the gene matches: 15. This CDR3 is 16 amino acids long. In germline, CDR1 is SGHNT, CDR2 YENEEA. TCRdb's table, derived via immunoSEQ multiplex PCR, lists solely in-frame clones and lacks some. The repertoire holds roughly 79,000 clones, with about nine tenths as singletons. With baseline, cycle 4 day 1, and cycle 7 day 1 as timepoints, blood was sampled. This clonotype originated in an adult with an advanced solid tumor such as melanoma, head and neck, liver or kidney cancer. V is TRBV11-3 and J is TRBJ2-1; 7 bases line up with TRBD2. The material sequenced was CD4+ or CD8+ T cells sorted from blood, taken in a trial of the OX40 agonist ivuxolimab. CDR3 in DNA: TGTGCCAGCAGCTCCCGGGCTAGCGGCCCATCCCCTGAGCAGTTCTTC. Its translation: CASSSRASGPSPEQFF.